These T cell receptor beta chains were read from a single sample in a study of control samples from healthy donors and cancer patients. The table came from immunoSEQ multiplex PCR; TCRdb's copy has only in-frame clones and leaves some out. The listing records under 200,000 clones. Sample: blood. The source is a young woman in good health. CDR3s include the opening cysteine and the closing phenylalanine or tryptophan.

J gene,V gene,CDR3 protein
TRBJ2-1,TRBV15,CATSLTSGGRIHNEQFF
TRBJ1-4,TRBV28,CASRDGLGQRNEKLFF
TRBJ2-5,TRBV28,CASSSPVGNFETQYF
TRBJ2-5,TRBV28,CASSLGGLQETQYF
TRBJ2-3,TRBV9,CASSVVAGGVGDTQYF
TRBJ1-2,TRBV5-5,CASSSSREINYGYTF
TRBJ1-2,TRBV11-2,CASSLRQYYGYTF
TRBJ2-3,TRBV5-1,CASSMGRGTDTQYF
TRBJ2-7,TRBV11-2,CASSRWTPYEQYF
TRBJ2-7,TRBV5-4,CASSPAGKRTSSEQYF
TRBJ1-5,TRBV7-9,CASSSGGQPQHF
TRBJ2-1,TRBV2,CASSEDRAPGNEQFF
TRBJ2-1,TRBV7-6,CASSLGDSAYNEQFF
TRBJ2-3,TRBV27,CASRRPLRTDTQYF
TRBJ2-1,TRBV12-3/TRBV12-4,CASRPGSYNEQFF
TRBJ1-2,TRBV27,CARRNGYTF
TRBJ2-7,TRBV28,CASSLGADSPTYEQYF
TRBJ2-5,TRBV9,CASSLRTSGGITKETQYF
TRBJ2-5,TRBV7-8,CASRFGTTQETQYF
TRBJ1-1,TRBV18,CASSPLGAGNTEAFF
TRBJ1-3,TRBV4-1,CASSQDLSGGNTIYF
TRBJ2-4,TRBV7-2,CASSRVLNIQYF
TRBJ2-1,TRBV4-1,CASSQERGARYNEQFF
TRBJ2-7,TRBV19,CASSMATGSPYEQYF
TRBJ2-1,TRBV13,CASSPRGTYEPYNEQFF
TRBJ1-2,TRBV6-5,CASRPQGLLYGYTF
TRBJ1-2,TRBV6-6,CASRGTDYGYTF
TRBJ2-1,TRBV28,CASSLSGGVGDNEQFF
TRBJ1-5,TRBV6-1,CASSEFRPVSNQPQHF
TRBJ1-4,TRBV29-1,CSVLSPTEITEKLFF